This TCR beta chain was retrieved from a study of brain T cells in children with intractable seizures. Study conclusions and caveats: Absence of clones before surgery may stem from lower sequencing depth. Only CDR3 sequence similarity suggested viral specificity, without known HCMV serostatus.

Assay: immunoSEQ multiplex PCR; the TCRdb copy retains only in-frame clones and omits some. The sample yields 110,000 or so clones, 90% to 95% seen once. The sequenced cases were selected for having the highest brain T cell transcript signatures. About this clone itself: Its antigen is undetermined.

Germline CDR1 reads MDHEN; CDR2 reads SYDVKM. The trim removed 11 bases at V and 8 bases at J, leaving 14 bases unmatched. The CDR3 spans 13 residues. The rearrangement uses TRBV28 and TRBJ2-7; 8 positions agree with TRBD2. The TCR comes from a boy in the first two years of life with hemimegalencephaly and intractable seizures. Sequencing was performed on peripheral blood, taken at surgery. The CDR3 reads CAAGGVPFGQQYF. CDR3 sequence (DNA): TGTGCCGCCGGGGGGGTCCCTTTTGGTCAGCAGTACTTC. Filled out from reference TRBV28 and TRBJ2-7, the complete variable domain reads DVKVTQSSRYLVKRTGEKVFLECVQDMDHENMFWYRQDPGLGLRLIYFSYDVKMKEKGDIPEGYSVSREKKERFSLILESASTNQTSMYLCAAGGVPFGQQYFGPGTRLTVT.